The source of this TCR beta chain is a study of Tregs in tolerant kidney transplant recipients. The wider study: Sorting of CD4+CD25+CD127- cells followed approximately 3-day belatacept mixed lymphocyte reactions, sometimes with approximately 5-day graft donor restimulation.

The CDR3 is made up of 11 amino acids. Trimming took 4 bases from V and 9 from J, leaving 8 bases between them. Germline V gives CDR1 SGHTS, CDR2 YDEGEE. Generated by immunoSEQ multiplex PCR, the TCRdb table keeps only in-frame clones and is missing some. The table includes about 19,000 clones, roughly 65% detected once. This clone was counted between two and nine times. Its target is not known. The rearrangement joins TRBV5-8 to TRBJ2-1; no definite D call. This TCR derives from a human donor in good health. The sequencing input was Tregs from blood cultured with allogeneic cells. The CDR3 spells CASSRAREQFF. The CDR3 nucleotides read TGTGCCAGCAGCCGTGCACGTGAGCAGTTCTTC.